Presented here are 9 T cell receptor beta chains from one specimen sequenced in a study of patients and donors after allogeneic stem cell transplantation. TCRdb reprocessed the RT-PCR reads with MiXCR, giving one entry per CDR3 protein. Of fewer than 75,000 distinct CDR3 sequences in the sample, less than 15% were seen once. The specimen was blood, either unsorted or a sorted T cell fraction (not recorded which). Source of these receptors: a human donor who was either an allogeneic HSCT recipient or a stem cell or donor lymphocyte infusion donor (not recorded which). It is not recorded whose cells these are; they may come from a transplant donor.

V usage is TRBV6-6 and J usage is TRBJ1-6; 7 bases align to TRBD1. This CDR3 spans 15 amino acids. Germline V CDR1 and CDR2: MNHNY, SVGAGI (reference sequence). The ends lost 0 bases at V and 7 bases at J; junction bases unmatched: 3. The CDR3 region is CASSYSTGRNSPLHF. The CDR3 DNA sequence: TGTGCCAGCAGTTACTCGACAGGGAGAAATTCACCCCTCCACTTT.

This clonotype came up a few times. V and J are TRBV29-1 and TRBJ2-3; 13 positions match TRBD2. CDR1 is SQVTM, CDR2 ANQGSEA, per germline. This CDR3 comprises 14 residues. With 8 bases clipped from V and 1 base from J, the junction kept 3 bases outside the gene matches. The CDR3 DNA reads TGCAGCTCTGGACTAGCGGGAGGCACAGATACGCAGTATTTT. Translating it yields CSSGLAGGTDTQYF.

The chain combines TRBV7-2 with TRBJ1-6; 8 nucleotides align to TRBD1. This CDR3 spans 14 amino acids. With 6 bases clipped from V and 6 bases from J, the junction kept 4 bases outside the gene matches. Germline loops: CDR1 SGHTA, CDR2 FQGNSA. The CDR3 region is CASRPTGANSPLHF. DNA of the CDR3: TGTGCCAGCAGGCCGACAGGGGCTAATTCACCCCTCCACTTT. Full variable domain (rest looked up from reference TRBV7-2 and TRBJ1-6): GAGVSQSPSNKVTEKGKDVELRCDPISGHTALYWYRQSLGQGLEFLIYFQGNSAPDKSGLPSDRFSAERTGGSVSTLTIQRTQQEDSAVYLCASRPTGANSPLHFGNGTRLTVT.

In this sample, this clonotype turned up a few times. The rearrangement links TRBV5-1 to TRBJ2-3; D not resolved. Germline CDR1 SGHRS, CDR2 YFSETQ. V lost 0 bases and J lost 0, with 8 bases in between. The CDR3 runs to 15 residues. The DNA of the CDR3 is TGCGCCAGCAGCTTGGCGGAGATTAGCACAGATACGCAGTATTTT. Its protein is CASSLAEISTDTQYF.

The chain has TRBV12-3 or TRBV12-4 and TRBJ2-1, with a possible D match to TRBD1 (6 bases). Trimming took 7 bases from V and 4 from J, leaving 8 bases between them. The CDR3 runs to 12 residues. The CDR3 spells CASTGQYNEQFF. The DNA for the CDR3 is TGTGCCAGCACCGGACAGTACAATGAGCAGTTCTTC.

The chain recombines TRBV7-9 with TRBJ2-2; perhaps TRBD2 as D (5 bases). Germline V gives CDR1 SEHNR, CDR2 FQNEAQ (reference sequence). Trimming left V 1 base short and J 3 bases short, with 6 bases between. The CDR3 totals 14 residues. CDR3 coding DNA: TGTGCCAGCAGCTTAGTGGGAGACACCGGGGAGCTGTTTTTT. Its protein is CASSLVGDTGELFF.

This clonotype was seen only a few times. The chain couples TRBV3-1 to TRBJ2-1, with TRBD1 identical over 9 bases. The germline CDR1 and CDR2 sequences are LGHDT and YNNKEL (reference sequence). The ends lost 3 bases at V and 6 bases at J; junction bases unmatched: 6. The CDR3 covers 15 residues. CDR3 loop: CASSHAGQGPNEQFF. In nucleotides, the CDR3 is TGTGCCAGCAGCCATGCCGGACAGGGGCCCAATGAGCAGTTCTTC.

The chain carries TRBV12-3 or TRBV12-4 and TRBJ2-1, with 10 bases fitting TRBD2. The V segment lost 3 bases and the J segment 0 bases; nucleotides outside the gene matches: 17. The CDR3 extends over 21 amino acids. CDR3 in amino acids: CASSLGQAGTSETSSYNEQFF. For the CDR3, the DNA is TGTGCCAGCAGTTTGGGACAGGCCGGGACTAGCGAAACTAGCTCCTACAATGAGCAGTTCTTC.

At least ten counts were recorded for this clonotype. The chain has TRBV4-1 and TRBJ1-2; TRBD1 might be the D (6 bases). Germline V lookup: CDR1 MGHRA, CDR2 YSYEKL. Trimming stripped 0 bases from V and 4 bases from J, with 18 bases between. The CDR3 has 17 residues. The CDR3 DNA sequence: TGCGCCAGCAGCCAAGATGATGGGGGCCGCAGGCCCTATGGCTACACCTTC. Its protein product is CASSQDDGGRRPYGYTF.